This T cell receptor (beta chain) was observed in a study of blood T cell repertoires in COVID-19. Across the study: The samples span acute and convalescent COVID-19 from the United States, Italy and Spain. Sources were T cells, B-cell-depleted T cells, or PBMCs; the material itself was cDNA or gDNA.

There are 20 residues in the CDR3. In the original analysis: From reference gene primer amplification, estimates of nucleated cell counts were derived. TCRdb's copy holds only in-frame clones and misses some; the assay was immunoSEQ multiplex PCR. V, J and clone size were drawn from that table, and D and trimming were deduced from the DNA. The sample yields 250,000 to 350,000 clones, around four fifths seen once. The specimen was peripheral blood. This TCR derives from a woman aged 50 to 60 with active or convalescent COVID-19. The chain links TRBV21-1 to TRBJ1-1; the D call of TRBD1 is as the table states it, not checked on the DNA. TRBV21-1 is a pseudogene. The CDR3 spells CASSKQQDRPLRGPATEAFF. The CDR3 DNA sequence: TGTGCCAGCAGCAAACAGCAGGATCGACCGCTGAGGGGGCCGGCCACTGAAGCTTTCTTT.